Sequencing of this T cell receptor beta chain was carried out in a study of technical replicates of blood from a few donors. This CDR3 is 14 amino acids long. The junction had 6 bases not matched to a gene; V was cut back by 4 bases and J by 7 bases. CDR1 SGHRS and CDR2 YFSETQ come from the germline V gene. Sequencing was performed with immunoSEQ multiplex PCR; in TCRdb, only in-frame clones are kept and a portion is missing. The sample records roughly 76,000 clones, about 86% being singletons. The sequenced sample was PBMCs. V and J are TRBV5-1 and TRBJ1-2; 11 nucleotides match TRBD1. This sequence originates from a human donor in good health. Some clones in this sample may be carry-over from other donors' samples. CDR3 sequence reads: CASSPGDRGAGYTF. CDR3 bases: TGCGCCAGCAGCCCGGGGGACAGGGGGGCTGGCTACACCTTC.